This T cell receptor beta chain was documented in a study of cytomegalovirus exposure and HLA in healthy donors. The PCR contained 60 Vbeta and 13 Jbeta primers. This table comes from immunoSEQ multiplex PCR, and its TCRdb copy is limited to in-frame clones, with some not included. The table lists 150,000 to 200,000 clones, almost 85% of them singletons. Germline lookup yields CDR1 MNHEY and CDR2 SMNVEV (reference sequence). The CDR3 is 13 amino acids. This receptor was identified in a woman aged 45-65 years in good health and CMV-seronegative. Sample: PBMCs. The chain has TRBV27 and TRBJ2-5; 7 bases align to TRBD2. The J call may be wrong; the DNA end is better matched by TRBJ2-7. This CDR3 reads CASSKGLRYEQYF. In nucleotides, the CDR3 is TGTGCCAGCAGTAAGGGACTACGCTACGAGCAGTACTTC.